Presented here are 8 T cell receptor beta chains from one specimen sequenced in a study of cytomegalovirus exposure and HLA in healthy donors (dated by TCRdb to the late 2010s). Libraries were built with the immunoSEQ multiplex PCR assay. For the multiplex PCR, a mixture combining 60 forward primers for TCR Vbeta segments and 13 reverse primers for TCR Jbeta segments was used. TCRdb carries this immuneACCESS record with in-frame sequences only. Its versions omit some clonotypes, under half of them owing to an unresolved V gene in the studies checked, with the rest unexplained. Here the sample has more than 150,000 clones; 77% occur a single time. About 1.5% of the sample lies in the top ten. Source material: PBMCs. The receptors originated from a man aged 18 to 29 in good health and CMV-seronegative.

This clone was counted once. The chain links TRBV30 to TRBJ1-6, with D unresolved. The CDR3 loop spans 13 amino acids. Germline V CDR1 and CDR2: GTSNPN, SVGIG (reference sequence). The V gene lost 1 base and the J gene lost 7 bases, with 8 bases spanning the gap. The CDR3 region is CAWSGQANSPLHF. CDR3 nucleotide sequence: TGTGCCTGGAGTGGCCAGGCCAATTCACCCCTCCACTTT.

The chain combines TRBV30 with TRBJ2-6, with TRBD1 matching over 11 bases. In germline, CDR1 is GTSNPN, CDR2 SVGIG (reference sequence). V shed 1 base, J shed 0 bases, and the junction held 2 bases outside the gene matches. The CDR3 is 17 residues long. The DNA for the CDR3 is TGTGCCTGGAGTGGTGGGACAGGGGGCTCTGGGGCCAACGTCCTGACTTTC. This gives the protein CAWSGGTGGSGANVLTF.

This clone was counted a single time. The genes are TRBV11-2 and TRBJ2-3, with TRBD2 identical over 11 bases. Germline-derived CDR1 and CDR2 are SGHAT and FQNNGV. The CDR3 length is 17 residues. Unmatched junction bases numbered 5, after V lost 1 base and J lost 2 bases. This chain's CDR3 is CASSLALAGGNTDTQYF. For the CDR3, the DNA is TGTGCCAGCAGCTTAGCGCTAGCGGGGGGCAACACAGATACGCAGTATTTT. The full variable domain, rest sourced from reference TRBV11-2 and TRBJ2-3, is EAGVAQSPRYKIIEKRQSVAFWCNPISGHATLYWYQQILGQGPKLLIQFQNNGVVDDSQLPKDRFSAERLKGVDSTLKIQPAKLEDSAVYLCASSLALAGGNTDTQYFGPGTRLTVL.

The DNA of the CDR3 is TGTGCCAGCAGCTTAAGGACAGACCCAGGGCAGCCCCAGCATTTT. Translating gives CASSLRTDPGQPQHF. The chain joins TRBV7-8 to TRBJ1-5; D is possibly TRBD1 (6 bases). Germline V lookup: CDR1 SGHVS, CDR2 FQNEAQ. V was pared by 2 bases and J by 7 bases, with 15 bases between. The CDR3 totals 15 residues.

The V and J genes are TRBV5-4 and TRBJ2-3; 8 bases map to TRBD1. In germline, CDR1 is SGHNT, CDR2 YYREEE (reference sequence). CDR3 size: 19 residues. Trimming cost V 2 bases and J 1 base; bases outside gene matches: 15. As DNA, the CDR3 is TGTGCCAGCAGCTTCCCGGGGACAGGATCTTATTTAGGCACAGATACGCAGTATTTT. Its protein is CASSFPGTGSYLGTDTQYF.

The chain has TRBV19 and TRBJ2-4, with D tentatively TRBD1 (6 bases). The CDR3 runs to 15 residues. The ends were cut back, 3 bases at V and 7 bases at J, with 16 bases in the middle. Germline CDR1 reads LNHDA; CDR2 reads SQIVND (reference sequence). CDR3 sequence reads: CASSILQTGVNIQYF. The CDR3 bases are TGTGCCAGTAGTATCCTCCAGACAGGTGTGAACATTCAGTACTTC.

J is TRBJ2-4 and V is TRBV9, with 7 bases matching TRBD2. Trimming removed 0 bases from V and 9 bases from J; junction bases left unmatched: 6. The CDR3 extends over 14 amino acids. Germline V lookup: CDR1 SGDLS, CDR2 YYNGEE. Here the CDR3 DNA reads TGTGCCAGCAGCGTAGAAGCGGGAATAGGCATTCAGTACTTC. This gives the protein CASSVEAGIGIQYF.

The gene calls are TRBV5-1 and TRBJ2-5, with D hard to call. Gene TRBJ2-7 matches the end of the DNA better, so the J call may be wrong. Germline V lookup: CDR1 SGHRS, CDR2 YFSETQ. This CDR3 is 14 amino acids long. The CDR3: CASSLSIESYEQYF. The CDR3 coding sequence is TGCGCCAGCAGCTTGTCCATCGAATCCTACGAGCAGTACTTC.